This entry features one T cell receptor beta chain sequence. The antigen remains unidentified. Other DNA sequences in this sample translate to the same CDR3. Tens of thousands of T cell genomes (approximately 190 ng DNA) went into each sorted-subset replicate. The table came from immunoSEQ multiplex PCR; TCRdb's copy has only in-frame clones and leaves some out. Counted here are 1,100,000 or so clones, about 84% occurring once; the ten biggest clones make up approximately 0.5%. The data derive from a study of shared clonotypes between healthy human individuals. Study-wide results and limits: Investigators expected sequencing depth to affect clonotype sharing among donors.

The V end was cut by 4 bases, the J end by 3 bases, with 4 bases between. The CDR3 is made up of 11 amino acids. Germline CDR1 is KGHSH and CDR2 is LQKENI. The chain couples TRBV18 to TRBJ2-7; the D is unclear. This TCR came from a man between 18 and 29 years old in good health. Some clones in this sample may be carry-over from other donors' samples. What was sequenced was memory CD4+ T cells from PBMCs. Subset in this sample: CD45RA-negative fraction. The CDR3 bases are TGTGCCAGCTCACTAGGCTACGAGCAGTACTTC. Amino acid sequence: CASSLGYEQYF.